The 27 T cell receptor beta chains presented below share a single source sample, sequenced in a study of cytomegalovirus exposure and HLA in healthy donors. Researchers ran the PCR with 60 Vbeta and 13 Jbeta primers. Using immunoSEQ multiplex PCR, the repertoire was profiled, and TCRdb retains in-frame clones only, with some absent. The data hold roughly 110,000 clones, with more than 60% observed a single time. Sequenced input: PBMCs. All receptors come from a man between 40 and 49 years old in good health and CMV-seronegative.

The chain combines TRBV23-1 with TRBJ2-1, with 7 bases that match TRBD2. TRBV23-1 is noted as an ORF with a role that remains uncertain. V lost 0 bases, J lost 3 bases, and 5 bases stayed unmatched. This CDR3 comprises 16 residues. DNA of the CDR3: TGCGCCAGCAGTCAATCGTACCTAGCGGACTACAATGAGCAGTTCTTC. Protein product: CASSQSYLADYNEQFF.

The CDR3 nucleotides read TGTGCCAGCAGTGACCGGACAGTTGGTGAAAAACTGTTTTTT. This sequence encodes CASSDRTVGEKLFF. V gene TRBV6-1 combines with J gene TRBJ1-4; D possibly corresponds to TRBD1 (6 bases). The CDR3 spans 14 residues. Germline V gene sequence: CDR1 MNHNS, CDR2 SASEGT. Trimming shortened V by 3 bases and J by 7 bases, and 12 bases separated the two germline ends.

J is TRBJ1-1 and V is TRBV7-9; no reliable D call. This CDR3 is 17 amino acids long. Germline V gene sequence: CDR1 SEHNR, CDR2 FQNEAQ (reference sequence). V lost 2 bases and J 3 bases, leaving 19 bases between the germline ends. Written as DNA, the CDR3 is TGTGCCAGCAGCTTAAGGAGAGCCTGGTCATGGGACACTGAAGCTTTCTTT. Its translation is CASSLRRAWSWDTEAFF.

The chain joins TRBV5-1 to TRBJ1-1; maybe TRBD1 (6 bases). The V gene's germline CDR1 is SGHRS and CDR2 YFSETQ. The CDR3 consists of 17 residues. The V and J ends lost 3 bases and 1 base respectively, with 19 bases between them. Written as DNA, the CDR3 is TGCGCCAGCAGCTCCTCGGGGGGGGCCGCAAGGAACACTGAAGCTTTCTTT. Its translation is CASSSSGGAARNTEAFF.

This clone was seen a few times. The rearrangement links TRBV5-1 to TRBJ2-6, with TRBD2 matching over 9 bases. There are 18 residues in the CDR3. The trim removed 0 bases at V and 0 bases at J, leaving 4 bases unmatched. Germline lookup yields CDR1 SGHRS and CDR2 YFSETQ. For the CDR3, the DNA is TGCGCCAGCAGCTTGGATCCTAGCGGGGTCTCTGGGGCCAACGTCCTGACTTTC. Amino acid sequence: CASSLDPSGVSGANVLTF.

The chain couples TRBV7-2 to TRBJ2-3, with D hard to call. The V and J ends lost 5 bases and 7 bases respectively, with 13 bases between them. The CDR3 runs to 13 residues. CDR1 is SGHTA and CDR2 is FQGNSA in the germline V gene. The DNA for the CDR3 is TGTGCCAGCAGCCTAGATCGGTCCCATACGCAGTATTTT. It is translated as CASSLDRSHTQYF.

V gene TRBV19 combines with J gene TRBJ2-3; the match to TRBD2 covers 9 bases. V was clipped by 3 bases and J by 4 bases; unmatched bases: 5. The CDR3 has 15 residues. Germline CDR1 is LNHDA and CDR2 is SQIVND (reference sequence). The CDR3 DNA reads TGTGCCAGTAGTATGCGGCGGGGGGGGGCAGATACGCAGTATTTT. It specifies CASSMRRGGADTQYF.

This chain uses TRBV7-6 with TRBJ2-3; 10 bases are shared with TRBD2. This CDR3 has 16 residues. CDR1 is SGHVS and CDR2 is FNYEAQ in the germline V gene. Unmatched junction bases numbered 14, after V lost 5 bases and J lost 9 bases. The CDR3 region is CASSLLTSGVGRTQYF. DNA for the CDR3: TGTGCCAGCAGCCTACTAACTAGCGGGGTTGGCAGAACGCAGTATTTT.

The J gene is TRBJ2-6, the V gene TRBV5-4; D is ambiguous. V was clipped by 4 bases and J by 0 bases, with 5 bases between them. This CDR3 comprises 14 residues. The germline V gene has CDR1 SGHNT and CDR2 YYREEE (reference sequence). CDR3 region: CASSPSSGANVLTF. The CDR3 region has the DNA TGTGCCAGCAGCCCCAGCTCTGGGGCCAACGTCCTGACTTTC.

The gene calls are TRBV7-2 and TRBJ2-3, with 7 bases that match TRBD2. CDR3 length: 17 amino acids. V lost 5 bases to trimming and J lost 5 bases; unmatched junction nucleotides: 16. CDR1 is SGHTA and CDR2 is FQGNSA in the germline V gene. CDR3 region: CASSTGGGSSGQDTQYF. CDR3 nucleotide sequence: TGTGCCAGCAGCACCGGTGGGGGTTCTAGCGGACAAGATACGCAGTATTTT.

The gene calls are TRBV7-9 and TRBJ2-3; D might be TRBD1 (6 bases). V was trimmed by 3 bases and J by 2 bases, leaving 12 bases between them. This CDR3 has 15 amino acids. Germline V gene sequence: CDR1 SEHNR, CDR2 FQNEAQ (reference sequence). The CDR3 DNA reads TGTGCCAGCAGCTTTACAGGGCTAACCACAGATACGCAGTATTTT. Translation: CASSFTGLTTDTQYF.

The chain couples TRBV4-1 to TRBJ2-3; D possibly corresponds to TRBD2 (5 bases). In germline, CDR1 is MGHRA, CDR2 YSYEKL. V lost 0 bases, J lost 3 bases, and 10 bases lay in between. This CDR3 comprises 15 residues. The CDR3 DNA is TGCGCCAGCAGCCAAGATCGGGTAGCGACAGATACGCAGTATTTT. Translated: CASSQDRVATDTQYF.

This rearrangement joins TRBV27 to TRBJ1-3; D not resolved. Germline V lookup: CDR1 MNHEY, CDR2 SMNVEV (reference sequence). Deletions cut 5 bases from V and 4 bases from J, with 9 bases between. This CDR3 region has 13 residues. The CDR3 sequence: CASSPLIGNTIYF. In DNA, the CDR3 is TGTGCCAGCAGTCCCCTTATAGGAAACACCATATATTTT.

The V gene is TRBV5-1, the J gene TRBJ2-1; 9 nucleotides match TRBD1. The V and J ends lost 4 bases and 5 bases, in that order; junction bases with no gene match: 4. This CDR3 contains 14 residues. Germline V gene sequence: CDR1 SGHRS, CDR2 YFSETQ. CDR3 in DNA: TGCGCCAGCAGCGGGGACAGGGAAAACAATGAGCAGTTCTTC. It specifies CASSGDRENNEQFF.

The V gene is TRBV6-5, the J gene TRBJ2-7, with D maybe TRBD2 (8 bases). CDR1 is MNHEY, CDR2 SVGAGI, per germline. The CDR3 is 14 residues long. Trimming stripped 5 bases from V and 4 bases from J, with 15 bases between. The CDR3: CASSIREGAYEQYF. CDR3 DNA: TGTGCCAGCAGTATTCGGGAGGGGGCTTACGAGCAGTACTTC.

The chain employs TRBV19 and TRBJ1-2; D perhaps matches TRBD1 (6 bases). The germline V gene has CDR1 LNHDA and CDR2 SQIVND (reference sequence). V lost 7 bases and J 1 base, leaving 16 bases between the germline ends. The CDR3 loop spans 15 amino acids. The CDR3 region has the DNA TGTGCCAGTAAAAGGGGAGGGGGAGATAACTATGGCTACACCTTC. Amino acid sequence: CASKRGGGDNYGYTF.

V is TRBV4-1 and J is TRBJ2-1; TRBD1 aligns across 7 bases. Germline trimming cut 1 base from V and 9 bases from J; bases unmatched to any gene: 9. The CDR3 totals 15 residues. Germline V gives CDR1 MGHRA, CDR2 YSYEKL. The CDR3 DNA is TGCGCCAGCAGCCAAGTAGAAGGGGGCAAGGGTGAGCAGTTCTTC. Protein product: CASSQVEGGKGEQFF.

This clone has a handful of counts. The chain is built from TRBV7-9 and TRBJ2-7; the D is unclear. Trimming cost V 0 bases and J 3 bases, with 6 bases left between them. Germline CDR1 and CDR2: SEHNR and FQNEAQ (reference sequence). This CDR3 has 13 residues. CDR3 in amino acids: CASSLAAHYEQYF. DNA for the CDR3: TGTGCCAGCAGCTTAGCGGCCCACTACGAGCAGTACTTC.

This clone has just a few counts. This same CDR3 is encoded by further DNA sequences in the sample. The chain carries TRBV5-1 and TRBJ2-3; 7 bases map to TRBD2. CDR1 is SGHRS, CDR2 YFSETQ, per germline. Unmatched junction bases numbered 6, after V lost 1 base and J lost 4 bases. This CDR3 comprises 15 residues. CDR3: CASSLFSGGSDTQYF. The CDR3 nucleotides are TGCGCCAGCAGCTTGTTTTCCGGGGGGTCAGATACGCAGTATTTT.

The CDR3 region is CASGGPGGGYTGELFF. The CDR3 DNA follows: TGTGCCAGCGGGGGGCCGGGCGGGGGGTACACCGGGGAGCTGTTTTTT. The chain employs TRBV2 and TRBJ2-2; TRBD2 matches 8 bases. The CDR3 spans 16 residues. V gave up 8 bases and J gave up 3 bases; unmatched junction bases: 11. Looked up from germline, CDR1 is SNHLY and CDR2 is FYNNEI.

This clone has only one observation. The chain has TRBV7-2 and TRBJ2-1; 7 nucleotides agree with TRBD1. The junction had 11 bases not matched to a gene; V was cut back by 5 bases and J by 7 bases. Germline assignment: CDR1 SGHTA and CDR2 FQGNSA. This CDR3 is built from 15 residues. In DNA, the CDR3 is TGTGCCAGCAGCAGACAGGGTGAAGTAAGGAATGAGCAGTTCTTC. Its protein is CASSRQGEVRNEQFF.

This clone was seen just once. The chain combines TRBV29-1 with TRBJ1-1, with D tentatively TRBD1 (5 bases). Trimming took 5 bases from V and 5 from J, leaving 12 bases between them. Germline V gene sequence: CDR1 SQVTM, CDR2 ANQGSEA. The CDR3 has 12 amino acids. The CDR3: CSVMGRGTEAFF. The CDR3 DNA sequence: TGCAGCGTTATGGGCCGGGGGACTGAAGCTTTCTTT.

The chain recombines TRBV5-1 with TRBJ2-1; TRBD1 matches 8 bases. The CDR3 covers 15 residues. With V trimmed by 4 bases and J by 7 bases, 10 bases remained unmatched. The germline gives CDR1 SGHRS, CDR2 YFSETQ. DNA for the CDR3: TGCGCCAGCAGCCCACTCCAGGGGGCTATTAATGAGCAGTTCTTC. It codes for CASSPLQGAINEQFF.

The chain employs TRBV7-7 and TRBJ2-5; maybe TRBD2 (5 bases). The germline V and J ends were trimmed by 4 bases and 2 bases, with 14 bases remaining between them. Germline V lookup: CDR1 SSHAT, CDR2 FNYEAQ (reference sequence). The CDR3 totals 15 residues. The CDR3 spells CASSSDYSDQETQYF. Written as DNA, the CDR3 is TGTGCCAGCAGCTCTGACTACTCAGATCAAGAGACCCAGTACTTC.

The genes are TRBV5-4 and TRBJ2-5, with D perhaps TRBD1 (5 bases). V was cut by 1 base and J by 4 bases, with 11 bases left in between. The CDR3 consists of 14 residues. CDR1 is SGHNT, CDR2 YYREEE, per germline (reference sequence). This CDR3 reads CASSLTGLRETQYF. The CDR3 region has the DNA TGTGCCAGCAGCTTGACAGGTCTCCGAGAGACCCAGTACTTC.

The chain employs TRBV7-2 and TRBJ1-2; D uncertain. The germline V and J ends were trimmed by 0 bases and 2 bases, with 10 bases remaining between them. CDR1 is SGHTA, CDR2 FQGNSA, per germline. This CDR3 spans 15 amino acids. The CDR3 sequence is CASSLAQAGNYGYTF. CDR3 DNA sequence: TGTGCCAGCAGCTTAGCGCAGGCGGGAAACTATGGCTACACCTTC. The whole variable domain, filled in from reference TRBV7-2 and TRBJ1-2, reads GAGVSQSPSNKVTEKGKDVELRCDPISGHTALYWYRQSLGQGLEFLIYFQGNSAPDKSGLPSDRFSAERTGGSVSTLTIQRTQQEDSAVYLCASSLAQAGNYGYTFGSGTRLTVV.

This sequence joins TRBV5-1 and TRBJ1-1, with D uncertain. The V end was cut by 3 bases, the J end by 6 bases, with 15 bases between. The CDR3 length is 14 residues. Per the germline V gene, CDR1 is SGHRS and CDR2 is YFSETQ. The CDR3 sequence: CASSSGPGGSEAFF. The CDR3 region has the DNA TGCGCCAGCAGCTCAGGACCGGGAGGCTCTGAAGCTTTCTTT.